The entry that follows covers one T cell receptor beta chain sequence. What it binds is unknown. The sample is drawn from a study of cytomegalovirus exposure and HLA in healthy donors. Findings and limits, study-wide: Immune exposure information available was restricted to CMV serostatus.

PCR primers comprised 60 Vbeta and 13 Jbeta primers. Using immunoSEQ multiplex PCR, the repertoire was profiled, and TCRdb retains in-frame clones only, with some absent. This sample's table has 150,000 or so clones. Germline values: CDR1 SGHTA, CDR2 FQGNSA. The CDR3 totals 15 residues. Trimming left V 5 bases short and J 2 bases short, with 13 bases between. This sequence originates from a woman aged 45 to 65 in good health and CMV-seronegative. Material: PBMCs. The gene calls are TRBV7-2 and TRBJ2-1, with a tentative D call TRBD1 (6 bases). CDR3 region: CASSRDRPPYNEQFF. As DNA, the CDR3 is TGTGCCAGCAGCCGAGACAGGCCACCCTACAATGAGCAGTTCTTC.